Below, 13 T cell receptor beta chains from the same sample are listed, as sequenced in a study of T cell changes during pregnancy in multiple sclerosis. Clones were read by immunoSEQ multiplex PCR, and TCRdb kept only the in-frame ones, dropping some. This sample carries roughly 48,000 clones, 95% of them seen once, and the ten largest clones take approximately 5.6%. The sequenced sample was CD8+ T cells from peripheral blood mononuclear cells, obtained in the first trimester of pregnancy. The receptor set was obtained from a female donor with multiple sclerosis, enrolled in a pregnancy study.

The CDR3 nucleotides read TGTGCCAGTAGTCGGGACAGGGGGTCCTACAATGAGCAGTTCTTC. Translated, it gives CASSRDRGSYNEQFF. This chain connects TRBV19 to TRBJ2-1; 11 bases are a match to TRBD1. V shed 5 bases and J 1 base; nucleotides not matched to a gene: 1. The CDR3 sequence is 15 residues long. CDR1 is LNHDA and CDR2 is SQIVND in the germline V gene (reference sequence).

The rearrangement uses TRBV30 and TRBJ1-1; the D is unclear. The CDR3 loop spans 13 amino acids. The V end lost 0 bases, the J end lost 1 base, and 6 bases lay between the germline ends. Germline CDR1 and CDR2: GTSNPN and SVGIG (reference sequence). CDR3 sequence (DNA): TGTGCCTGGAGTGTACTCCGGAACACTGAAGCTTTCTTT. Protein: CAWSVLRNTEAFF. The whole variable domain, remainder taken from reference TRBV30 and TRBJ1-1, is SQTIHQWPATLVQPVGSPLSLECTVEGTSNPNLYWYRQAAGRGLQLLFYSVGIGQISSEVPQNLSASRPQDRQFILSSKKLLLSDSGFYLCAWSVLRNTEAFFGQGTRLTVV.

This rearrangement joins TRBV13 to TRBJ2-7; D is ambiguous. CDR1 PRHDT and CDR2 FYEKMQ come from the germline V gene (reference sequence). This CDR3 region has 14 residues. The V end lost 1 base, the J end lost 4 bases, and 11 bases lay between the germline ends. CDR3 protein: CASSLASQTYEQYF. The CDR3 nucleotides read TGTGCCAGCAGCTTAGCCTCTCAGACTTACGAGCAGTACTTC.

Only one count was recorded for this clone. The chain has TRBV6-1 and TRBJ1-2; 9 bases agree with TRBD1. This CDR3 spans 14 amino acids. The germline V gene has CDR1 MNHNS and CDR2 SASEGT. Trimming cost V 10 bases and J 4 bases; bases outside gene matches: 10. In nucleotides, the CDR3 is TGTGCCATCGAGGAGGGACAGGGATCCTATGGCTACACCTTC. This encodes CAIEEGQGSYGYTF.

CDR3 coding DNA: TGTGCCAGCAGCTTATGGGCTAGCGGGGTTAGCACAGATACGCAGTATTTT. It encodes CASSLWASGVSTDTQYF. This sequence joins TRBV7-3 and TRBJ2-3; 9 nucleotides agree with TRBD2. Germline CDR1 SGHTA, CDR2 FQGTGA. CDR3 length: 17 amino acids. J lost 0 bases, V lost 2 bases, and 6 bases had no gene match. Supplemented by reference TRBV7-3 and TRBJ2-3, the full variable domain reads GAGVSQTPSNKVTEKGKYVELRCDPISGHTALYWYRQSLGQGPEFLIYFQGTGAADDSGLPNDRFFAVRPEGSVSTLKIQRTERGDSAVYLCASSLWASGVSTDTQYFGPGTRLTVL.

The V call is TRBV30, the J call TRBJ1-3; 9 nucleotides align to TRBD1. The germline CDR1 and CDR2 sequences are GTSNPN and SVGIG (reference sequence). Trimming at V came to 8 bases and at J to 10 bases, leaving 12 bases not matched to a gene. The CDR3 consists of 13 residues. CDR3 sequence (DNA): TGTGCCGGCACAACAGGGGGCTCAGTTACCATATATTTT. Its protein product is CAGTTGGSVTIYF.

The chain couples TRBV5-5 to TRBJ2-7, with 8 bases matching TRBD1. The germline V gene encodes CDR1 SGHKS and CDR2 YYEKEE (reference sequence). The CDR3 covers 13 residues. V shed 0 bases, J shed 7 bases, and the junction held 3 bases outside the gene matches. CDR3: CASSLGQGLEQYF. The CDR3 nucleotides are TGTGCCAGCAGCTTGGGACAGGGGTTAGAGCAGTACTTC.

A single count supports this clone. The rearrangement links TRBV21-1 to TRBJ2-3; the table's D call, TRBD2, has no DNA check behind it. TRBV21-1 is shown as a pseudogene. The CDR3 runs 18 residues. As DNA, the CDR3 is TGTGCCAGCAGCAAAGCGCACGGTAGCGGGACCAGCACAGATACGCAGTATTTT. Protein sequence: CASSKAHGSGTSTDTQYF.

This sequence joins TRBV19 and TRBJ2-1; TRBD2 agrees at 7 bases. Germline V gene data show CDR1 as LNHDA and CDR2 as SQIVND (reference sequence). The CDR3 consists of 14 residues. V lost 1 base and J lost 8; bases outside the gene matches: 5. CDR3: CASSIGLAGDEQFF. Written as DNA, the CDR3 is TGTGCCAGTAGTATAGGACTAGCTGGGGATGAGCAGTTCTTC. Based on the CDR3 plus reference TRBV19 and TRBJ2-1, the full variable domain is DGGITQSPKYLFRKEGQNVTLSCEQNLNHDAMYWYRQDPGQGLRLIYYSQIVNDFQKGDIAEGYSVSREKKESFPLTVTSAQKNPTAFYLCASSIGLAGDEQFFGPGTRLTVL.

V usage is TRBV7-2 and J usage is TRBJ1-1, with D perhaps TRBD1 (5 bases). Germline CDR1 and CDR2: SGHTA and FQGNSA. CDR3 length equals 13 residues. V shed 2 bases and J shed 5 bases, with 9 bases lying between them. CDR3 nucleotide sequence: TGTGCCAGCAGCTTATGGGGGGAGACTGAAGCTTTCTTT. This sequence encodes CASSLWGETEAFF. Full variable domain (remainder filled in from reference TRBV7-2 and TRBJ1-1): GAGVSQSPSNKVTEKGKDVELRCDPISGHTALYWYRQSLGQGLEFLIYFQGNSAPDKSGLPSDRFSAERTGGSVSTLTIQRTQQEDSAVYLCASSLWGETEAFFGQGTRLTVV.

This sequence joins TRBV27 and TRBJ1-1, with D perhaps TRBD1 (5 bases). Germline-derived CDR1 and CDR2 are MNHEY and SMNVEV (reference sequence). The CDR3 covers 13 residues. V lost 4 bases, J lost 6 bases, and 12 bases lay in between. The CDR3 DNA follows: TGTGCCAGCAGTTATATCGGGGGTCCTGAAGCTTTCTTT. Translated, it gives CASSYIGGPEAFF.

J is TRBJ2-3 and V is TRBV28, with D possibly being TRBD2 (5 bases). Germline V gives CDR1 MDHEN, CDR2 SYDVKM. This CDR3 region has 16 residues. The V end was cut by 2 bases, the J end by 6 bases, with 18 bases between. The CDR3 spells CASSLQRTYAGDTQYF. CDR3 in DNA: TGTGCCAGCAGTTTACAGCGGACCTATGCAGGCGATACGCAGTATTTT.

The chain uses TRBV7-9 and TRBJ1-1; the D gene is possibly TRBD1 (6 bases). CDR1 is SEHNR and CDR2 is FQNEAQ in the germline V gene (reference sequence). CDR3 size: 16 residues. Trimming left V 1 base short and J 4 bases short, with 16 bases between. The CDR3 sequence is CASSLDRYRAGTEAFF. CDR3 in DNA: TGTGCCAGCAGCTTAGACCGGTACAGGGCGGGCACTGAAGCTTTCTTT.